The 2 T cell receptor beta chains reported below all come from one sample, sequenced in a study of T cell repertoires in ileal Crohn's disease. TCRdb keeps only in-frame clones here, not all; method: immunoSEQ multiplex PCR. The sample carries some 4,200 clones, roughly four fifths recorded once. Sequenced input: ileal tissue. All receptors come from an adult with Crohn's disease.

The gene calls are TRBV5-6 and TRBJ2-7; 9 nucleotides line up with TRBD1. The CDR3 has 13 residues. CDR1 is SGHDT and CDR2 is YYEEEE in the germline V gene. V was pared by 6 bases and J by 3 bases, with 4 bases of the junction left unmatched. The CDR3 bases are TGTGCCAGCAACCCGACAGGGGGCTACGAGCAGTACTTC. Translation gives CASNPTGGYEQYF.

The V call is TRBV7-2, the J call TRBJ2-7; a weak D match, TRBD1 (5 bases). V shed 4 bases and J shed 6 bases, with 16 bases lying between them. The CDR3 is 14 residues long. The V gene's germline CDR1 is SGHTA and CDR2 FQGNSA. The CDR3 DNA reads TGTGCCAGCAGCTCCCAATCTTCCAGGGCCGAGCAGTACTTC. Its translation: CASSSQSSRAEQYF.